A selection of T cell receptor beta chains follows, all from one sample in a study of control samples from healthy donors and cancer patients. The protocol was immunoSEQ multiplex PCR, while the TCRdb copy is restricted to in-frame clones and leaves out a portion. Seen here are around 86,000 clones, 70% to 90% observed once, and the top ten hold 1.9%. Material: PBMCs. All receptors come from a woman aged 55-69 years with head and neck cancer. Both conserved end residues are part of each CDR3. Each record gives: J gene, CDR3 length, clone size, V gene, D gene, CDR3 DNA, CDR3 protein. D genes are given only for firm matches. Some rows have no size entry. The others give once, few or many, or a class for an expanded clone.

TRBJ2-7	15	NA	TRBV27	TRBD1	TGTGCCAGCAGTTTTTTCGGGGGACAGGGCCAAGAGCAGTACTTC	CASSFFGGQGQEQYF
TRBJ1-1	12	NA	TRBV29-1	NA	TGCAGCGTTGGAGCCCTGAACACTGAAGCTTTCTTT	CSVGALNTEAFF
TRBJ1-1	15	NA	TRBV6-5	NA	TGTGCCAGCAGCACGGGACCGCCCATGAACACTGAAGCTTTCTTT	CASSTGPPMNTEAFF
TRBJ2-3	14	NA	TRBV9	NA	TGTGCCAGCAGCTTACGATCCTCAGTAGATACGCAGTATTTT	CASSLRSSVDTQYF
TRBJ1-4	16	few	TRBV5-1	TRBD1	TGCGCCAGCAGCTTGGATAGACAGGGAGAGAATGAAAAACTGTTTTTT	CASSLDRQGENEKLFF
TRBJ2-1	16	NA	TRBV3-1/TRBV3-2	TRBD2	TGTGCCAGCAGCCGAACTAGCGGAAACTATAACAATGAGCAGTTCTTC	CASSRTSGNYNNEQFF
TRBJ1-2	14	NA	TRBV25-1	TRBD1	TGTGCCAGCAGTGATTGGGGACAGCACTATGGCTACACCTTC	CASSDWGQHYGYTF
TRBJ2-1	12	once	TRBV11-2	NA	TGTGCCAGCAGCTTAGTCGACACTGAGCAGTTCTTC	CASSLVDTEQFF
TRBJ2-2	14	NA	TRBV7-6	NA	TGTGCCAGCAGTTCTACCTGGGGGGCCGGGGAGCTGTTTTTT	CASSSTWGAGELFF
TRBJ1-1	14	NA	TRBV28	NA	TGTGCCAGCAGTTTGAGGGATGGAGACACTGAAGCTTTCTTT	CASSLRDGDTEAFF
TRBJ2-7	14	NA	TRBV3-1/TRBV3-2	TRBD2	TGTGCCAGCAGCCAAGACGGGGGGGGCTACGAGCAGTACTTC	CASSQDGGGYEQYF
TRBJ2-7	15	once	TRBV15	TRBD2	TGTGCCACCAGCAGTTGGCTAGCGGGAGCCAACGAGCAGTACTTC	CATSSWLAGANEQYF
TRBJ2-7	15	NA	TRBV30	NA	TGTGCCTGGAGTCAGGGGACTCGCGCTCAATACGAGCAGTACTTC	CAWSQGTRAQYEQYF
TRBJ2-7	14	NA	TRBV13	TRBD2	TGTGCCAGCAGCTTTAGCGGGAGAGCAAGGGAGCAGTACTTC	CASSFSGRAREQYF
TRBJ1-1	12	NA	TRBV30	TRBD1	TGTGCCTCCTCTGCAGGGACAGCTCAAGCTTTCTTT	CASSAGTAQAFF
TRBJ2-3	15	NA	TRBV29-1	TRBD2	TGCAGCGCCGGGACTAGCGGGAAACGCACAGATACGCAGTATTTT	CSAGTSGKRTDTQYF
TRBJ2-7	15	NA	TRBV6-4	TRBD2	TGTGCCAGCAGTGACTCGATTGCGGGGGCCTACGAGCAGTACTTC	CASSDSIAGAYEQYF
TRBJ2-3	13	NA	TRBV7-3	NA	TGTGCCAGCAGCAACGCCTACACAGATACGCAGTATTTT	CASSNAYTDTQYF
TRBJ1-1	16	NA	TRBV5-4	NA	TGTGCCAGCACCGATATCACGGGGCAACCTAACACTGAAGCTTTCTTT	CASTDITGQPNTEAFF
TRBJ2-2	16	NA	TRBV5-4	NA	TGTGCCAGCAGCTTGGCTCCAGGGTTGAACACCGGGGAGCTGTTTTTT	CASSLAPGLNTGELFF
TRBJ2-7	16	NA	TRBV6-1	TRBD2	TGTGCCAGCAGTGAACCCCGGGCTAGCGGGGCCTACGAGCAGTACTTC	CASSEPRASGAYEQYF
TRBJ1-1	15	NA	TRBV3-1/TRBV3-2	NA	TGTGCCAGCAGCCCCGTTTTAACATCCTCCACTGAAGCTTTCTTT	CASSPVLTSSTEAFF
TRBJ1-5	15	NA	TRBV19	TRBD1	TGTGCCAGTAGTATCCTTGCAGGGGGTCCTCAGCCCCAGCATTTT	CASSILAGGPQPQHF
TRBJ2-3	14	NA	TRBV5-4	NA	TGTGCCAGCAGCTTCGCGGGGGCGGCAGATACGCAGTATTTT	CASSFAGAADTQYF
TRBJ2-3	17	NA	TRBV5-4	TRBD2	TGTGCCAGCAGCTTGGGACTAGCGAGGACTAGCACAGATACGCAGTATTTT	CASSLGLARTSTDTQYF
TRBJ2-2	15	NA	TRBV7-9	NA	TGTGCCAGCAGCTTAGCGGAGCTTGGGGGCCGGGAGCTGTTTTTT	CASSLAELGGRELFF
TRBJ1-4	14	NA	TRBV3-1/TRBV3-2	NA	TGTGCCAGTAACTGGGGAGCAACTAATGAAAAACTGTTTTTT	CASNWGATNEKLFF
TRBJ1-1	16	NA	TRBV29-1	TRBD1	TGCAGCGTTGAGACCGACAGGGGGGTTTTGGCCACTGAAGCTTTCTTT	CSVETDRGVLATEAFF
TRBJ2-5	16	once	TRBV19	TRBD2	TGTGCCAGTAGTATCTTAGCGGGAGGTGGGGGAGAGACCCAGTACTTC	CASSILAGGGGETQYF
TRBJ1-1	15	NA	TRBV6-6	TRBD1	TGTGCCAGCAGTTTTCCGACAGGGGTTGGCACTGAAGCTTTCTTT	CASSFPTGVGTEAFF
TRBJ2-5	14	NA	TRBV6-2/TRBV6-3	NA	TGTGCCAGCAGTTACGTTCAGGGAGGGGGGACCCAGTACTTC	CASSYVQGGGTQYF
TRBJ2-5	11	NA	TRBV30	NA	TGTGCCTGGGAATCCGAGGAGACCCAGTACTTC	CAWESEETQYF
TRBJ1-2	13	NA	TRBV19	NA	TGTGCCAGTAGTGTCCCAGGGAACTATGGCTACACCTTC	CASSVPGNYGYTF
TRBJ1-2	12	NA	TRBV6-5	NA	TGTGCCAGCAGCCCCCACCCCTATGGCTACACCTTC	CASSPHPYGYTF
TRBJ1-5	19	NA	TRBV19	TRBD1	TGTGCCAGTAGTACAAAACCGAAGACAGGGTGGGATGGCAATCAGCCCCAGCATTTT	CASSTKPKTGWDGNQPQHF
TRBJ2-6	14	NA	TRBV19	NA	TGTGCCAGTAGTAAGGCCCCTGGGGCCAACGTCCTGACTTTC	CASSKAPGANVLTF
TRBJ1-6	15	NA	TRBV13	TRBD1	TGTGCCAGCAGCTCCAGCGGGACAGGGTATTCACCCCTCCACTTT	CASSSSGTGYSPLHF
TRBJ1-2	14	NA	TRBV3-1/TRBV3-2	NA	TGTGCCAGCAGCTTTGGACTATATTCGGCGGGCTACACCTTC	CASSFGLYSAGYTF
TRBJ2-7	14	NA	TRBV28	TRBD1	TGTGCCAGCCTGGTCGACAGGGGACATTACGAGCAGTACTTC	CASLVDRGHYEQYF
TRBJ1-5	13	NA	TRBV24-1	NA	TGTGCCACCAGTGATGAGGAGGATCAGCCCCAGCATTTT	CATSDEEDQPQHF
TRBJ2-5	17	NA	TRBV7-9	TRBD1	TGTGCCAGCAGCTTAGGGGGCCCGACAGGGATGGGAGAGACCCAGTACTTC	CASSLGGPTGMGETQYF
TRBJ2-7	15	NA	TRBV4-2	TRBD1	TGTGCCAGCAGCCAGAGGACAGGGGGATCATACGAGCAGTACTTC	CASSQRTGGSYEQYF
TRBJ2-5	17	NA	TRBV6-2/TRBV6-3	TRBD2	TGTGCCAGCAGCCCAGGGTGGACTAGCGGGAGTTGGGAGACCCAGTACTTC	CASSPGWTSGSWETQYF
TRBJ1-1	14	once	TRBV3-1/TRBV3-2	NA	TGTGCCAGCCAAGACCACAGGGTGAACACTGAAGCTTTCTTT	CASQDHRVNTEAFF
TRBJ2-7	15	NA	TRBV4-1	TRBD2	TGCGCCAGCAGCCAGCGGGTTAGCGGGAGCGACGAGCAGTACTTC	CASSQRVSGSDEQYF
TRBJ2-7	16	NA	TRBV5-5	TRBD1	TGTGCCAGCAGCTTCATACCGGGACAGGGCTCCTACGAGCAGTACTTC	CASSFIPGQGSYEQYF
TRBJ2-7	13	once	TRBV6-9	TRBD2	TGTGCCAGCAGTTATACTAGCGGCTACGAGCAGTACTTC	CASSYTSGYEQYF
TRBJ1-3	16	NA	TRBV18	NA	TGTGCCAGCTCACCAGCCCCCAGAGACACTGGAAACACCATATATTTT	CASSPAPRDTGNTIYF
TRBJ1-2	12	NA	TRBV25-1	TRBD1	TGTGCCAGCAGTGCAGGGACAGCTGGCTACACCTTC	CASSAGTAGYTF